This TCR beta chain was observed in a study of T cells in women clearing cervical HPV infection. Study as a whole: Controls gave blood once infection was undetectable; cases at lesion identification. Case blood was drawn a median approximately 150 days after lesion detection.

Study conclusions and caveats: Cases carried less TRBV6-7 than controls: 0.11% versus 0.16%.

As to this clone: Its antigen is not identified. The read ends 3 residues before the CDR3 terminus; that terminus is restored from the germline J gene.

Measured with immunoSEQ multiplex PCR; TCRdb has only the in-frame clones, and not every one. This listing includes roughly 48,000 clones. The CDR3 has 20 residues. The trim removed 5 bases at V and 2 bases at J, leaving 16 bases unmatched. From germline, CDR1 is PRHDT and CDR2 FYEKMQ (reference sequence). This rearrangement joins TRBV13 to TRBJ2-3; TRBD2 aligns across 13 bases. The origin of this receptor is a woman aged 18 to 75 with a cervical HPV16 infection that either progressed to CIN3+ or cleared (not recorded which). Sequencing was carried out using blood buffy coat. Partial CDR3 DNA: TGTGCCAGCAGCCTCACTAGCGGGAGGGCGTTATCCGGCTCCACAGATACG. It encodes CASSLTSGRALSGSTDT. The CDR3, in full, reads CASSLTSGRALSGSTDTQYF.